This T cell receptor (beta chain) was recovered during a study of blood T cell repertoires in COVID-19. Original analysis: Cell counts per sample came from amplifying reference gene primers. The protocol was immunoSEQ multiplex PCR, while the TCRdb copy is restricted to in-frame clones and leaves out a portion. V and J calls and clone size are copied from that table; D and trimming were computed from the DNA. The repertoire consists of roughly 100,000 clones, with 75% to 95% occurring once and the leading ten covering about 5.2%. Losses at the gene ends were 0 bases for V and 2 bases for J; bases not matched to a gene: 3. Germline CDR1 is SGHAT and CDR2 is FQNNGV. This CDR3 contains 15 residues.

The TCR sequence derives from a man aged 50 to 60 with acute or convalescent COVID-19. The gene calls are TRBV11-2 and TRBJ2-5; 7 bases match TRBD1. The sequencing sample was made of peripheral blood. The CDR3: CASSLDRGPQETQYF. The CDR3 region has the DNA TGTGCCAGCAGCTTAGATAGGGGGCCACAAGAGACCCAGTACTTC.